The TCR beta chain described here comes from a study of T cells in Graves' hyperthyroidism and ophthalmopathy. The investigators amplified TCR beta CDR3 regions from RNA transcripts. First-round RT-PCR targeting the TCR CDR3 was performed with the HTBI primer set. In TCRdb, the multiplex PCR reads were re-called with MiXCR into one record per CDR3 protein. The top ten clones hold under 55% of a sample with under 400,000 distinct CDR3 sequences, 21% of them seen once. The hyperthyroidism was newly diagnosed and had lasted under 2 months; the patients were aged 18 to 65. Fresh 10 ml peripheral blood yielded PBMCs. The V gene's germline CDR1 is SEHNR and CDR2 FQNEAQ (reference sequence). This CDR3 is 17 amino acids long. The V gene lost 8 bases and the J gene lost 2 bases, with 23 bases spanning the gap. The table lists this clonotype with a few counts. The antigen is undetermined. Study results and caveats: Among thyroid clonotypes expanded above 0.001, most also appeared in blood.

This sequence originates from a woman aged 45-65 years with Graves' hyperthyroidism. Sample: blood. This chain connects TRBV7-9 to TRBJ2-3; D is undetermined. The CDR3 is CASPSRVGSSYTDTQYF. In nucleotides, the CDR3 is TGTGCCAGCCCATCCCGGGTCGGAAGCTCCTACACAGATACGCAGTATTTT.